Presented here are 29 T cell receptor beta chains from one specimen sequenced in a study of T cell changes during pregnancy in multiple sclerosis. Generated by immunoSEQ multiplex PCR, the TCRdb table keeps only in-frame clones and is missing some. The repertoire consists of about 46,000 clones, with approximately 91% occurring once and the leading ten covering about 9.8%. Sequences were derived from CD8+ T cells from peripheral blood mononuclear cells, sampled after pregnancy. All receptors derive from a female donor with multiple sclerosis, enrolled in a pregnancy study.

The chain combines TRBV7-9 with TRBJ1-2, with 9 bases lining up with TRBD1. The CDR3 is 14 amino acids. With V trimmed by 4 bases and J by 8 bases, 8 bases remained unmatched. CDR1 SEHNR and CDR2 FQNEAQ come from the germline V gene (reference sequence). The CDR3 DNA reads TGTGCCAGCAGCTCCCCGGGACAGGGTTTCGGCTACACCTTC. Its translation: CASSSPGQGFGYTF.

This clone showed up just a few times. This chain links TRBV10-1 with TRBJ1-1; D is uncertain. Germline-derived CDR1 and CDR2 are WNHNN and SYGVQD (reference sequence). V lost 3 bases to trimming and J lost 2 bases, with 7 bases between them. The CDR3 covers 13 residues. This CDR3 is CASSDPTNTEAFF. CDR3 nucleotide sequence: TGCGCCAGCAGTGATCCGACTAACACTGAAGCTTTCTTT.

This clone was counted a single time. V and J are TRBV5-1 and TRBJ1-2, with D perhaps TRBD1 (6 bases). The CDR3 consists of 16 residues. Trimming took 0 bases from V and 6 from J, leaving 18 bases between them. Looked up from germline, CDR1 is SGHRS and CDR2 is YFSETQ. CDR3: CASSLAIYDRRNGYTF. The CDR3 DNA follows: TGCGCCAGCAGCTTGGCCATTTACGACAGGCGAAATGGCTACACCTTC.

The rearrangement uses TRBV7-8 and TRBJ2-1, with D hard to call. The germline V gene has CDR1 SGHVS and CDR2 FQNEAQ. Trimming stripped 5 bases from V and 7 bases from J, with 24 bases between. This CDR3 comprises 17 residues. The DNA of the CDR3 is TGTGCCAGCAGCCCTAGTACGGGTCTTCAGATAGGTAATGAGCAGTTCTTC. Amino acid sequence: CASSPSTGLQIGNEQFF.

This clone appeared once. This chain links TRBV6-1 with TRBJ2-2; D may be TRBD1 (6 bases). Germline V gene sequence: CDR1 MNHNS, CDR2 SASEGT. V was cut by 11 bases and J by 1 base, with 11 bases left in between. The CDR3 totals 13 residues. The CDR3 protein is CALRQVNTGELFF. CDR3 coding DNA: TGTGCCTTACGACAGGTGAACACCGGGGAGCTGTTTTTT.

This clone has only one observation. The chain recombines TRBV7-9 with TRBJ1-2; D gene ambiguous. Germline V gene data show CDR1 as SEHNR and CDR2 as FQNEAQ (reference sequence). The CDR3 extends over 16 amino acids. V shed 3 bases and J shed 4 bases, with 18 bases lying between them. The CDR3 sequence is CASSLGPPRGGYGYTF. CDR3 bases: TGTGCCAGCAGCTTGGGCCCTCCGCGGGGAGGCTATGGCTACACCTTC.

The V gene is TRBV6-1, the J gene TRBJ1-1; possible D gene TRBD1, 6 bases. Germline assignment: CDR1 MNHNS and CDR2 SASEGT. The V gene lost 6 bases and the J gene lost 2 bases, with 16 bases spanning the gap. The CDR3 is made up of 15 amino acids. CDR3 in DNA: TGTGCCAGCAGCCCCAGGGGCAACCTTAACACTGAAGCTTTCTTT. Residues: CASSPRGNLNTEAFF.

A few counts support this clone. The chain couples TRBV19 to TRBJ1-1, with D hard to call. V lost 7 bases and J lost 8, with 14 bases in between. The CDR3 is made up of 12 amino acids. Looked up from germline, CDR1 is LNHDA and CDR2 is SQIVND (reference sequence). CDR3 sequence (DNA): TGTGCCAGTATCACCGGGTCGAAGGAAGCTTTCTTT. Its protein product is CASITGSKEAFF.

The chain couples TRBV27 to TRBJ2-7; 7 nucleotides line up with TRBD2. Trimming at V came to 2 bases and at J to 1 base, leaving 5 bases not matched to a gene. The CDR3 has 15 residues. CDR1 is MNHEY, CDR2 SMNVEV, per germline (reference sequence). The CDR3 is CASSLGSGGSYEQYF. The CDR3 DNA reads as TGTGCCAGCAGTTTAGGGTCGGGGGGTTCCTACGAGCAGTACTTC.

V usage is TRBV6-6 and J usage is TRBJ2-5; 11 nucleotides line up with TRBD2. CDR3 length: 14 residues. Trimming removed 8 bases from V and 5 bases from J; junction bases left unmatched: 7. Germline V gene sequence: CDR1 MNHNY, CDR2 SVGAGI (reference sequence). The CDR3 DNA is TGTGCCAGCGGATCGGGACTAGCGGAGGAGACCCAGTACTTC. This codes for CASGSGLAEETQYF.

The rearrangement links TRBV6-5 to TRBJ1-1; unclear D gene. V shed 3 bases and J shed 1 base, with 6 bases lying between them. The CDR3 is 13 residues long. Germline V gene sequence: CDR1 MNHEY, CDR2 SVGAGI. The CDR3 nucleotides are TGTGCCAGCAGTTATGCGGAGAACACTGAAGCTTTCTTT. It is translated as CASSYAENTEAFF.

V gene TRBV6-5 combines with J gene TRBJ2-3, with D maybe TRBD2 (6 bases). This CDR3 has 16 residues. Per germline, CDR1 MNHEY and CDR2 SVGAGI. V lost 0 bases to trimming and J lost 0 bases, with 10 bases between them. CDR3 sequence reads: CASSYSSSVSTDTQYF. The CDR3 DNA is TGTGCCAGCAGTTACTCGTCTAGCGTGAGCACAGATACGCAGTATTTT.

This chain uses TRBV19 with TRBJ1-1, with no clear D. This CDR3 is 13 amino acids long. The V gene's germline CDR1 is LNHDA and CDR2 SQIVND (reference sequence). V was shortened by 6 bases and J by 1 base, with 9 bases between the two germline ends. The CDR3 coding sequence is TGTGCCAGTAGAGTTGAGAGGAACACTGAAGCTTTCTTT. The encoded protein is CASRVERNTEAFF.

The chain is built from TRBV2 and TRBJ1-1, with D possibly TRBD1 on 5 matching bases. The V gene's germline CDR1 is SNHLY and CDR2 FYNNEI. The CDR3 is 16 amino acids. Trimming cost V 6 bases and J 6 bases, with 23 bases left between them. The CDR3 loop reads CASSAIQGQGGSEAFF. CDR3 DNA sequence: TGTGCCAGCAGCGCCATTCAAGGGCAGGGAGGATCTGAAGCTTTCTTT.

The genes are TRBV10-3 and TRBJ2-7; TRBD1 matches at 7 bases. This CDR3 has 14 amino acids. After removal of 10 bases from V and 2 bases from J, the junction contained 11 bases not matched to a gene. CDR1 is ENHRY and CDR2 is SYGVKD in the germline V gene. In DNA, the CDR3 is TGTGCCAGTGAAGAGGGGGACAGACCCTACGAGCAGTACTTC. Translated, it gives CASEEGDRPYEQYF.

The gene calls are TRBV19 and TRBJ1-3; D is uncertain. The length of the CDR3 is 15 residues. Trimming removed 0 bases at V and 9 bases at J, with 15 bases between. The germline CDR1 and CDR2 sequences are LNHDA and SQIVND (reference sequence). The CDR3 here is CASSIDTGVRRTIYF. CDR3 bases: TGTGCCAGTAGTATAGACACGGGAGTTCGACGCACCATATATTTT.

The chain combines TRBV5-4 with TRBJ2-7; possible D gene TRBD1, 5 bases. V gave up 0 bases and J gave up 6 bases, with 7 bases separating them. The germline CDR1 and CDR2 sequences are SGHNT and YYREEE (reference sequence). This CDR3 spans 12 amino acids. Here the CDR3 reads CASSLGQREQYF. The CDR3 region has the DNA TGTGCCAGCAGCTTGGGACAGCGCGAGCAGTACTTC.

The DNA for the CDR3 is TGTGCCAGTACCCCCAATAACCTAAACTATGGCTACACCTTC. Protein sequence: CASTPNNLNYGYTF. The gene calls are TRBV19 and TRBJ1-2; no clear D. This CDR3 comprises 14 residues. The V and J ends lost 7 bases and 2 bases respectively, with 14 bases between them. The germline gives CDR1 LNHDA, CDR2 SQIVND (reference sequence). The whole variable domain, filled in from reference TRBV19 and TRBJ1-2, reads DGGITQSPKYLFRKEGQNVTLSCEQNLNHDAMYWYRQDPGQGLRLIYYSQIVNDFQKGDIAEGYSVSREKKESFPLTVTSAQKNPTAFYLCASTPNNLNYGYTFGSGTRLTVV.

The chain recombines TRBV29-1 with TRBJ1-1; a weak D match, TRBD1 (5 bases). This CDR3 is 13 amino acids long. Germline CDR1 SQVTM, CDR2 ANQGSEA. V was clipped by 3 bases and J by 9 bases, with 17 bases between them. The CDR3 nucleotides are TGCAGCGTTGACAGTCGGGGGGGACCAAAAGCTTTCTTT. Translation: CSVDSRGGPKAFF.

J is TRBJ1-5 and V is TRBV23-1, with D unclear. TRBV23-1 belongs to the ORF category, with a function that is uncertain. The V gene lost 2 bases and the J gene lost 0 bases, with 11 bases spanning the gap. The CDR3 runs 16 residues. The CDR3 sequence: CASSQPSADSNQPQHF. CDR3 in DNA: TGCGCCAGCAGTCAACCGAGCGCAGATAGCAATCAGCCCCAGCATTTT.

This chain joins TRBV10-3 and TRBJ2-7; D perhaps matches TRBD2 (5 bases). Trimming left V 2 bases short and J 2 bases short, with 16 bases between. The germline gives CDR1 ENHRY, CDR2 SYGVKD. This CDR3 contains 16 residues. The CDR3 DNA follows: TGTGCCATCAGTGAGGGCGGGTCCCGATTAACCTACGAGCAGTACTTC. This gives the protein CAISEGGSRLTYEQYF.

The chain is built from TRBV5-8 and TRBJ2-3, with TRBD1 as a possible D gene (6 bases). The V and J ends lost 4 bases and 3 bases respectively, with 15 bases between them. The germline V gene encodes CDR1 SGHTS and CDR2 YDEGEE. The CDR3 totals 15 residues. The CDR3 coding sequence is TGTGCCAGCAGCCAATTGACAGGTATTACAGATACGCAGTATTTT. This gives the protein CASSQLTGITDTQYF.

The CDR3, as DNA: TGTGCCATCCACGGATCGGGCACTGAAGCTTTCTTT. This gives the protein CAIHGSGTEAFF. The rearrangement uses TRBV19 and TRBJ1-1; D call uncertain. Per germline, CDR1 LNHDA and CDR2 SQIVND (reference sequence). V lost 10 bases and J 4 bases, leaving 13 bases between the germline ends. The CDR3 covers 12 residues.

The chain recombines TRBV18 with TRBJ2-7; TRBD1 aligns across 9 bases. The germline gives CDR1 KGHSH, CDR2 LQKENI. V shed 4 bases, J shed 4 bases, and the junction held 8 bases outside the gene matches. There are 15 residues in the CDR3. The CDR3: CASSQEGTGLYEQYF. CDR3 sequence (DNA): TGTGCCAGCTCACAGGAAGGGACAGGGTTATACGAGCAGTACTTC.

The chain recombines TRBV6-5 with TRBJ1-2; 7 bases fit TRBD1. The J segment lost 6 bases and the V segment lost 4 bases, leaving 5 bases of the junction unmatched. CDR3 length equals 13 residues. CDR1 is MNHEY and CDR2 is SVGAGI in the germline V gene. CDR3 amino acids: CASSFNRGNGYTF. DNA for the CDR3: TGTGCCAGCAGTTTTAACAGGGGTAATGGCTACACCTTC.

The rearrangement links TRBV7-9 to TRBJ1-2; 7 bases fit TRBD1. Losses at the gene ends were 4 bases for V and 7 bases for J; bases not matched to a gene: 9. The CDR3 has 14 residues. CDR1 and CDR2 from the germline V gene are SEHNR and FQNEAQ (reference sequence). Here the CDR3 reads CASSWTGPRGGYTF. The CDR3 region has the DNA TGTGCCAGCAGCTGGACAGGCCCTCGAGGTGGCTACACCTTC.

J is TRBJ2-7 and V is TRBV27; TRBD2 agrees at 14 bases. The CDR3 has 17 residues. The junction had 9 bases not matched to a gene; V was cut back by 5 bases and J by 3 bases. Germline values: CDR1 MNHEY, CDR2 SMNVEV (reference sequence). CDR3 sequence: CASSNPGLAGVIYEQYF. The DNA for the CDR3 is TGTGCCAGCAGTAACCCGGGACTAGCGGGGGTTATCTACGAGCAGTACTTC.

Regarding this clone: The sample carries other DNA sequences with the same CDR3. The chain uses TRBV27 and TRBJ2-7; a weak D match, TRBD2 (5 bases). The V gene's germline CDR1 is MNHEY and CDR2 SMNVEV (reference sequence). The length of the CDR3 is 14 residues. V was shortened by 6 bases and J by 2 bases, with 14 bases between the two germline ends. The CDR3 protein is CASSLLREPYEQYF. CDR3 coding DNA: TGTGCCAGCAGCTTACTGAGGGAACCCTACGAGCAGTACTTC.

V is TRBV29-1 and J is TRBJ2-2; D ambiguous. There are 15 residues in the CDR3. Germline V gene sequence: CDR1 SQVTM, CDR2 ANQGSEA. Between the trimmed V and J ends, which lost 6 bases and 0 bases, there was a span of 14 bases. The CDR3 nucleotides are TGCAGCGTCGCTACCTCATACGCGAACACCGGGGAGCTGTTTTTT. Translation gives CSVATSYANTGELFF.